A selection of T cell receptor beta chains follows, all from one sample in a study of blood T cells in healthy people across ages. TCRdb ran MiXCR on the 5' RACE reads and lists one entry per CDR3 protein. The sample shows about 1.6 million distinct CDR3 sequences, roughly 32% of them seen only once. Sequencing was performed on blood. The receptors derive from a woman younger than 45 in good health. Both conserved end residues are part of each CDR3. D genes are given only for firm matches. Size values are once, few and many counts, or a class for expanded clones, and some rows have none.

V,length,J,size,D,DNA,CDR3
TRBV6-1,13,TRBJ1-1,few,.,TGTGCCAGCAGTGCACAGCTGAACACTGAAGCTTTCTTT,CASSAQLNTEAFF
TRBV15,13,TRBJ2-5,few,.,TGTGCCACCAGCGGGGAGGTTTGGGAGACCCAGTACTTC,CATSGEVWETQYF
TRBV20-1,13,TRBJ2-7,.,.,TGCAGTGCCCTGGGACTGGATACCTACGAGCAGTACTTC,CSALGLDTYEQYF
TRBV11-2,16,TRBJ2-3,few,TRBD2,TGTGCCAGCAGCCCTTACCGCGGGGGAATCACAGATACGCAGTATTTT,CASSPYRGGITDTQYF
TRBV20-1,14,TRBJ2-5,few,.,TGCAGTGCTTCGAAGGAGGAGTATCAAGAGACCCAGTACTTC,CSASKEEYQETQYF
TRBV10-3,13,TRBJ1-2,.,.,TGTGCCATCAGTGGGGAGACCTTCTATGGCTACACCTTC,CAISGETFYGYTF
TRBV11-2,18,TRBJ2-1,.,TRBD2,TGTGCCAGCAGCCTAGGCCTAGCGGGAGGCGCCGGGTACAATGAGCAGTTCTTC,CASSLGLAGGAGYNEQFF
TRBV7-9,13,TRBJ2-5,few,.,TGTGCCAGCAGGCGACTAGGAGAAGAGACCCAGTACTTC,CASRRLGEETQYF
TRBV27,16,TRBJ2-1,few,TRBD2,TGTGCCACGTACCGCACTAGCGGGGGGGCCCACAATGAGCAGTTCTTC,CATYRTSGGAHNEQFF
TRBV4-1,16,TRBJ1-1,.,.,TGCGCCAGCAGCCAAGACGGGGGTCTGGCAGGGACTGAAGCTTTCTTT,CASSQDGGLAGTEAFF
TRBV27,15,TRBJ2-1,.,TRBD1,TGTGCCAGCAGAGTGGACAGGGGCTCCTACAATGAGCAGTTCTTC,CASRVDRGSYNEQFF
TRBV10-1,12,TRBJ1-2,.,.,TGCGCTTTTCGGGGATACGGCTATGGCTACACCTTC,CAFRGYGYGYTF
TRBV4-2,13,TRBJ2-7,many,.,TGTGCCAGCAGCCAAGAAAGGGCCTACGAGCAGTACTTC,CASSQERAYEQYF
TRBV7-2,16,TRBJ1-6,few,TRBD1,TGTGCCAGCAGCTTAGAAGGGACAGCAGTTAATTCACCCCTCCACTTT,CASSLEGTAVNSPLHF
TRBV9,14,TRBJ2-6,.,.,TGTGCCAGCAGCGTGGGGGATGGGGCCAACGTCCTGACTTTC,CASSVGDGANVLTF
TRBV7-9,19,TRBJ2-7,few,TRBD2,TGTGCCAGCAGCCCTTGGGCCCTAACTAGCGGGGGGGCTATAGACGAGCAGTACTTC,CASSPWALTSGGAIDEQYF
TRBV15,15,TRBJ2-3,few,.,TGTGCCACCAGCAGAGATACAGGGAGCACAGATACGCAGTATTTT,CATSRDTGSTDTQYF
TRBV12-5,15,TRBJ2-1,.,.,TGTGCTAGTGGTTTGGTAGGCTACGAAGGCAATGAGCAGTTCTTC,CASGLVGYEGNEQFF
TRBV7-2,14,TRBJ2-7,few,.,TGTGCCAGCAGCTTGGGATATTACTCCTACGAGCAGTACTTC,CASSLGYYSYEQYF
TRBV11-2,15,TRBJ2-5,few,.,TGTGCCAGCAGCTTAGAATTTGGGCAGCAAGAGACCCAGTACTTC,CASSLEFGQQETQYF
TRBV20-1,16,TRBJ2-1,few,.,TGCAGTGCTAGAGATCCCCTAGTTCAAACCTACAATGAGCAGTTCTTC,CSARDPLVQTYNEQFF
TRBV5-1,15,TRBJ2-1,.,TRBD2,TGCGCCAGCAGCCCCAATGCGGGGAGGGGCAATGAGCAGTTCTTC,CASSPNAGRGNEQFF
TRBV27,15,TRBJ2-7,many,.,TGTGCCAGCAGTTTAGCCGGGGCGCTCATCTACGAGCAGTACTTC,CASSLAGALIYEQYF
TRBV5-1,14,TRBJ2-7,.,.,TGCGCCAGCAGCTGGCAGGGAGAGGGTCTCGAGCAGTACTTC,CASSWQGEGLEQYF
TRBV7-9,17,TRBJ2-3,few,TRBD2,TGTGCCAGCAGCTTAGGTTTGAGCGGGAAGGGTGCAGATACGCAGTATTTT,CASSLGLSGKGADTQYF